Listed here are 7 T cell receptor beta chains from one sample, sequenced in a study of blood T cell repertoires in COVID-19 (TCRdb year 2020). To prepare the library, the immunoSEQ multiplex PCR assay was applied. The immuneACCESS repertoire file appears here via TCRdb, limited to in-frame rearrangements. These files lack a portion of the clones; in checked studies, under half of the deficit traces to unresolved V genes, and the cause of the others is not known. Across this sample there are fewer than 100,000 clones, with about 90% seen only once. The ten largest clonotypes hold 4% to 5.5% of the sample. The sample comprised peripheral blood. The receptors were gathered from a man aged 65-85 years with acute or convalescent COVID-19.

This clone appeared a single time. The chain uses TRBV5-1 and TRBJ1-2; maybe TRBD1 (6 bases). The CDR3 runs 14 residues. CDR1 and CDR2 (germline): SGHRS, YFSETQ. The V end lost 4 bases, the J end lost 4 bases, and 14 bases lay between the germline ends. CDR3 in DNA: TGCGCCAGCAGCGGGACCGGGACATCCTATGGCTACACCTTC. Translating gives CASSGTGTSYGYTF.

This clone has just a few counts. The V gene is TRBV27, the J gene TRBJ1-2; TRBD1 agrees at 8 bases. The CDR3 contains 13 residues. Trimming cost V 2 bases and J 8 bases; bases outside gene matches: 4. Germline CDR1 and CDR2: MNHEY and SMNVEV (reference sequence). This CDR3 is CASSLQGAQGYTF. The DNA of the CDR3 is TGTGCCAGCAGTTTACAGGGGGCACAGGGCTACACCTTC.

The chain employs TRBV5-1 and TRBJ2-3, with D unclear. Trimming removed 0 bases at V and 2 bases at J, with 13 bases between. CDR3 length: 16 residues. Germline CDR1 is SGHRS and CDR2 is YFSETQ. DNA of the CDR3: TGCGCCAGCAGCTTGGCCGCGGCGGCGAACACAGATACGCAGTATTTT. It codes for CASSLAAAANTDTQYF.

V usage is TRBV29-1 and J usage is TRBJ1-2, with D possibly being TRBD1 (6 bases). The CDR3 extends over 15 amino acids. V shed 5 bases and J shed 2 bases, with 18 bases lying between them. The germline V gene has CDR1 SQVTM and CDR2 ANQGSEA. CDR3 protein: CSVFFSQGFNYGYTF. CDR3 DNA: TGCAGCGTTTTCTTCAGTCAGGGGTTCAACTATGGCTACACCTTC.

This sequence joins TRBV28 and TRBJ1-2; unclear D gene. V gave up 6 bases and J gave up 5 bases, with 16 bases separating them. CDR1 and CDR2 from the germline V gene are MDHEN and SYDVKM. CDR3 length equals 14 residues. The CDR3 loop reads CASSPARHEYGYTF. CDR3 in DNA: TGTGCCAGCAGCCCCGCTCGTCACGAGTATGGCTACACCTTC.

The chain combines TRBV2 with TRBJ2-3; 8 bases agree with TRBD1. Trimming at V came to 6 bases and at J to 0 bases, leaving 8 bases not matched to a gene. There are 16 residues in the CDR3. Germline V lookup: CDR1 SNHLY, CDR2 FYNNEI. In DNA, the CDR3 is TGTGCCAGCAGCGGACAGGGCCAAACTAGCACAGATACGCAGTATTTT. This codes for CASSGQGQTSTDTQYF.

This clone was seen more than once but under ten times. This chain joins TRBV19 and TRBJ1-1; 7 positions agree with TRBD1. Unmatched junction bases numbered 14, after V lost 8 bases and J lost 8 bases. The CDR3 covers 14 residues. In germline, CDR1 is LNHDA, CDR2 SQIVND (reference sequence). CDR3 nucleotides: TGTGCCAGTGCCAGGGGACAGCCCTCAACAGAAGCTTTCTTT. Translation gives CASARGQPSTEAFF.